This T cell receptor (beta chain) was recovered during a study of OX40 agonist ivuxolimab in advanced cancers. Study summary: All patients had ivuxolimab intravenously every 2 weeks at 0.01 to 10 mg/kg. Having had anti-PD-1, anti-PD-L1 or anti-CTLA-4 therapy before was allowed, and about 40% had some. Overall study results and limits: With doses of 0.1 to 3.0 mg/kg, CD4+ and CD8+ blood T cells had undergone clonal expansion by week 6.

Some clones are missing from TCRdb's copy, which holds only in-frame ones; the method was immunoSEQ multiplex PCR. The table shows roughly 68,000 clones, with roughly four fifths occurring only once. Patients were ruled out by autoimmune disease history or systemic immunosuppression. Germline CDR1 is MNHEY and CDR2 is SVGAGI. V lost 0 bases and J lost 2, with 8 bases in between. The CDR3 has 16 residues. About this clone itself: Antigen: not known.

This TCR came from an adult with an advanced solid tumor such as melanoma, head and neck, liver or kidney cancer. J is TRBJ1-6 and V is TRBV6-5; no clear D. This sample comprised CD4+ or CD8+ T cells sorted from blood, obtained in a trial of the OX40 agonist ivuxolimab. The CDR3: CASSYSEGPYNSPLHF. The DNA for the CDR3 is TGTGCCAGCAGTTACTCGGAGGGTCCCTATAATTCACCCCTCCACTTT.